There are a few counts of the clone carrying this TCR beta chain. Its antigen is unidentified. The junction and the germline gene differ at one end; a read error may be behind it. The record originates from a study of breast tumors, draining lymph nodes, adjacent tissues. Points from the study as a whole: Tumor repertoires ranked between lymph nodes and nontumor tissue in diversity, with V and J gene preferences.

TCRdb reprocessed the multiplex PCR reads with MiXCR, giving one entry per CDR3 protein. The sample includes 85,000 to 130,000 distinct CDR3 sequences, 21% of them seen just once. Samples came from axillary lymph nodes draining the breast cancer. The sequence was collected from a female donor with breast cancer. Some clones in this sample may be carry-over from other donors' samples. The sample comprised axillary lymph node tissue.

The CDR3 DNA is TGTGCCAGCAGTGACTCTAGACAGGCCGGGGCCAATGTCCTGACTTTC. Its protein is CASSDSRQAGANVLTF. The rearrangement links TRBV6-4 to TRBJ2-6, with D possibly TRBD1 on 6 matching bases. The length of the CDR3 is 16 residues. CDR1 MRHNA and CDR2 SNTAGT come from the germline V gene.